The clone carrying this T cell receptor beta chain has only a few counts. The antigen is not known. The germline CDR1 and CDR2 sequences are MNHNS and SASEGT. The CDR3 sequence is 13 residues long. The V gene lost 6 bases and the J gene lost 5 bases, with 13 bases spanning the gap. Using quantitative 5'-RACE with molecular barcodes, the authors made TCR beta libraries. TCRdb itself ran the 5' RACE reads through MiXCR, one entry per CDR3 protein. The data hold under 950,000 distinct CDR3 sequences, with roughly 20% observed a single time. The sample is drawn from a study of CD8 T cells in ankylosing spondylitis. Study conclusions and caveats: Roughly eight highly homologous variants made up a TCR beta motif that seemed to typify ankylosing spondylitis blood.

The receptor was derived from a male donor with ankylosing spondylitis. The source material was blood, either unsorted or a sorted T cell fraction (not recorded which). The genes are TRBV6-1 and TRBJ1-1; D not certain. The chain's CDR3 is CASRGFARTEAFF. In nucleotides, the CDR3 is TGTGCCAGCAGGGGGTTCGCGAGGACTGAAGCTTTCTTT.